The source of this TCR beta chain is a study of beta chain features in type 1 diabetes. On this clone: Its target is unknown.

Sorted CD4+ subsets: naive, central memory, regulatory, stem cell-like memory (CD45RO/CCR7/CD25/CD127/CD95/CD27 panel). Germline lookup yields CDR1 SGHTA and CDR2 FQGNSA. The CDR3 totals 17 residues. V dropped 5 bases and J dropped 5 bases, with 21 bases sitting between them. Expressed TCRB transcripts were sequenced because the entire RNA isolate underwent reverse transcription. Produced via immunoSEQ multiplex PCR; TCRdb's table is partial and in-frame only. The data contain 300,000 to 350,000 clones, 14% of them seen just once; the ten biggest clones take up more than 6.5%. Study-level results: Any HLA-type effect on TCRB rearrangement remained unresolved here. In the patient group, naive, central memory and Treg TCRB repertoires seemed more alike than in the healthy donor group. Sequencing from cDNA could over-represent high-TCR-expressing cells.

The origin of this receptor is a young man in good health. The chain links TRBV7-2 to TRBJ2-2, with D tentatively TRBD1 or TRBD2 (5 bases each). Source material: central memory CD4+ T cells from blood. The CDR3 DNA sequence: TGTGCCAGCAGCCCACGAGGGGCGGTCGTACTTACCGGGGAGCTGTTTTTT. Its translation is CASSPRGAVVLTGELFF.